The 21 T cell receptor beta chains reported below all come from one sample, sequenced in a study of T cell changes during pregnancy in multiple sclerosis. The protocol was immunoSEQ multiplex PCR, while the TCRdb copy is restricted to in-frame clones and leaves out a portion. Counted here are more than 65,000 clones, roughly nine tenths occurring once; the ten biggest clones make up roughly 2.5%. The source was peripheral blood, collected in the first trimester of pregnancy. All receptors derive from a female donor with multiple sclerosis, enrolled in a pregnancy study.

Note on this clone: Mismatch with germline at one junction end may stem from a read error. This rearrangement joins TRBV29-1 to TRBJ2-1, with a tentative D call TRBD2 (7 bases). This CDR3 region has 13 residues. Germline lookup yields CDR1 SQVTM and CDR2 ANQGSEA. In DNA, the CDR3 is TGCAGCGGTCGATGGGGGGGCCTCACGTTTAAGCTCTTC. Its translation is CSGRWGGLTFKLF.

This rearrangement joins TRBV7-2 to TRBJ1-1, with no clear D. Looked up from germline, CDR1 is SGHTA and CDR2 is FQGNSA. There are 14 residues in the CDR3. V was shortened by 2 bases and J by 1 base, with 8 bases between the two germline ends. The CDR3 loop is CASSLLSGNTEAFF. CDR3 DNA: TGTGCCAGCAGCTTACTCTCAGGGAACACTGAAGCTTTCTTT.

This clone was counted only a few times. The rearrangement uses TRBV5-1 and TRBJ1-1; D is uncertain. CDR1 is SGHRS, CDR2 YFSETQ, per germline. V was clipped by 0 bases and J by 5 bases, with 8 bases between them. This CDR3 has 13 residues. In nucleotides, the CDR3 is TGCGCCAGCAGCTTGGCAGGTTGGACTGAAGCTTTCTTT. Translated: CASSLAGWTEAFF.

The rearrangement uses TRBV7-3 and TRBJ2-5, with D possibly TRBD2 on 6 matching bases. V was cut by 2 bases and J by 4 bases, with 11 bases left in between. Looked up from germline, CDR1 is SGHTA and CDR2 is FQGTGA. The CDR3 loop spans 14 amino acids. The CDR3 DNA reads as TGTGCCAGCAGCTTAGGGGGGACGGGAGAGACCCAGTACTTC. It yields the protein CASSLGGTGETQYF.

This chain links TRBV6-5 with TRBJ2-7; 8 bases are shared with TRBD2. Losses at the gene ends were 6 bases for V and 6 bases for J; bases not matched to a gene: 13. CDR1 and CDR2 from the germline V gene are MNHEY and SVGAGI. The length of the CDR3 is 15 residues. The CDR3 sequence is CASRLAGGALGEQYF. The CDR3 nucleotides are TGTGCCAGCAGGCTGGCCGGGGGGGCTCTAGGCGAGCAGTACTTC.

The V call is TRBV5-6, the J call TRBJ1-2, with D unresolved. Trimming cost V 5 bases and J 0 bases, with 11 bases left between them. The length of the CDR3 is 14 residues. Germline CDR1 is SGHDT and CDR2 is YYEEEE. CDR3 amino acids: CASSSSPTNYGYTF. CDR3 nucleotides: TGTGCCAGCAGTTCGAGCCCCACTAACTATGGCTACACCTTC.

The chain is built from TRBV7-2 and TRBJ1-6; 7 nucleotides line up with TRBD1. J gave up 7 bases and V 1 base, and 4 bases lay outside the gene matches. The length of the CDR3 is 15 residues. Germline CDR1 reads SGHTA; CDR2 reads FQGNSA. This CDR3 is CASSLVDRENSPLHF. The CDR3 nucleotides read TGTGCCAGCAGCTTAGTAGACAGGGAAAATTCACCCCTCCACTTT.

CDR3 DNA: TGTGCCAGCAGTCTAAACACAGGGGGAGTCGAGCAGTACTTC. This translates into CASSLNTGGVEQYF. The chain recombines TRBV11-2 with TRBJ2-7; 8 positions match TRBD1. After removal of 6 bases from V and 6 bases from J, the junction contained 10 bases not matched to a gene. The CDR3 spans 14 residues. CDR1 is SGHAT, CDR2 FQNNGV, per germline.

The chain recombines TRBV19 with TRBJ2-1, with 8 bases matching TRBD2. Per germline, CDR1 LNHDA and CDR2 SQIVND (reference sequence). The V segment lost 6 bases and the J segment 10 bases; nucleotides outside the gene matches: 17. The CDR3 is 16 residues long. The CDR3 sequence: CASSIPVVSGRIEQFF. CDR3 DNA: TGTGCCAGTAGCATACCCGTAGTAAGCGGGAGAATCGAGCAGTTCTTC. Full variable domain (outside the CDR3, taken from reference TRBV19 and TRBJ2-1): DGGITQSPKYLFRKEGQNVTLSCEQNLNHDAMYWYRQDPGQGLRLIYYSQIVNDFQKGDIAEGYSVSREKKESFPLTVTSAQKNPTAFYLCASSIPVVSGRIEQFFGPGTRLTVL.

V usage is TRBV18 and J usage is TRBJ2-2; 8 bases map to TRBD1. The CDR3 sequence is 17 residues long. V shed 4 bases, J shed 3 bases, and the junction held 10 bases outside the gene matches. Germline CDR1 KGHSH, CDR2 LQKENI. In nucleotides, the CDR3 is TGTGCCAGCTCACGCAAGGGACAGGTGCGTGACACCGGGGAGCTGTTTTTT. The encoded protein is CASSRKGQVRDTGELFF.

V and J are TRBV10-2 and TRBJ2-1, with D possibly matching TRBD2 (5 bases). The CDR3 is made up of 15 amino acids. The ends were cut back, 1 base at V and 4 bases at J, with 11 bases in the middle. From germline, CDR1 is WSHSY and CDR2 SAAADI. In nucleotides, the CDR3 is TGCGCCAGCAGTGAGTATGAGGGCCTGTACAATGAGCAGTTCTTC. Translated, it gives CASSEYEGLYNEQFF.

The chain recombines TRBV7-8 with TRBJ2-1; perhaps TRBD2 as D (7 bases). Trimming cost V 3 bases and J 7 bases, with 19 bases left between them. The CDR3 extends over 16 amino acids. The V gene's germline CDR1 is SGHVS and CDR2 FQNEAQ. CDR3 in DNA: TGTGCCAGCAGCTTGGGGGGGACAAGGGGAGTAAATGAGCAGTTCTTC. It specifies CASSLGGTRGVNEQFF. The full variable domain, with the rest looked up from reference TRBV7-8 and TRBJ2-1, is GAGVSQSPRYKVAKRGQDVALRCDPISGHVSLFWYQQALGQGPEFLTYFQNEAQLDKSGLPSDRFFAERPEGSVSTLKIQRTQQEDSAVYLCASSLGGTRGVNEQFFGPGTRLTVL.

The sample holds one count of this clone. The chain uses TRBV14 and TRBJ1-6, with no clear D. Trimming removed 8 bases at V and 10 bases at J, with 12 bases between. CDR1 is SGHDN, CDR2 FVKESK, per germline. This CDR3 contains 12 residues. CDR3 coding DNA: TGTGCCAGCGGCTTCAATTACTCACCCCTCCACTTT. Protein product: CASGFNYSPLHF.

The V gene is TRBV5-1, the J gene TRBJ2-3; 12 bases line up with TRBD2. The CDR3 has 15 residues. The J segment lost 6 bases and the V segment lost 7 bases, leaving 9 bases of the junction unmatched. From germline, CDR1 is SGHRS and CDR2 YFSETQ. CDR3 coding DNA: TGCGCCAGCTCGCCTAGCGGGAGGGCCATGGATACGCAGTATTTT. It yields the protein CASSPSGRAMDTQYF. Complete variable domain (other parts from reference TRBV5-1 and TRBJ2-3): KAGVTQTPRYLIKTRGQQVTLSCSPISGHRSVSWYQQTPGQGLQFLFEYFSETQRNKGNFPGRFSGRQFSNSRSEMNVSTLELGDSALYLCASSPSGRAMDTQYFGPGTRLTVL.

The chain has TRBV9 and TRBJ1-5, with D tentatively TRBD1 (5 bases). Germline V gene lookup returns CDR1 SGDLS and CDR2 YYNGEE. The CDR3 has 15 residues. With 1 base removed from V and 3 bases from J, the gap between germline ends came to 11 bases. The CDR3 DNA reads as TGTGCCAGCAGCGTAACCACAGGAGACAATCAGCCCCAGCATTTT. It yields the protein CASSVTTGDNQPQHF.

The chain employs TRBV19 and TRBJ1-5; D is possibly TRBD1 (6 bases). V gave up 4 bases and J gave up 1 base, with 11 bases separating them. The CDR3 contains 15 residues. CDR1 and CDR2 (germline): LNHDA, SQIVND (reference sequence). The CDR3 is CASSRQDLSNQPQHF. CDR3 in DNA: TGTGCCAGTAGTAGACAGGACCTCAGCAATCAGCCCCAGCATTTT.

The chain recombines TRBV28 with TRBJ1-1; tentative D call: TRBD1 (5 bases). This CDR3 has 14 amino acids. V was clipped by 6 bases and J by 0 bases, with 11 bases between them. CDR1 and CDR2 from the germline V gene are MDHEN and SYDVKM. CDR3 loop: CASSIGGMNTEAFF. DNA for the CDR3: TGTGCCAGCAGCATCGGGGGAATGAACACTGAAGCTTTCTTT.

This clone is a singleton in its sample. The chain has TRBV27 and TRBJ2-7; 12 bases agree with TRBD2. J was trimmed by 3 bases and V by 6 bases; bases with no gene match: 9. The V gene's germline CDR1 is MNHEY and CDR2 SMNVEV (reference sequence). This CDR3 is built from 16 residues. Written as DNA, the CDR3 is TGTGCCAGCAGCGGACTAGCGGGACTACATTACTACGAGCAGTACTTC. Amino acid sequence: CASSGLAGLHYYEQYF.

This clone came up once. The chain employs TRBV6-5 and TRBJ2-7; 9 bases map to TRBD2. V was clipped by 6 bases and J by 6 bases; unmatched bases: 6. Per germline, CDR1 MNHEY and CDR2 SVGAGI. The CDR3 runs to 13 residues. The CDR3 nucleotides are TGTGCCAGCAGCGGACTAGCGTCGACCGAGCAGTACTTC. The encoded protein is CASSGLASTEQYF.

The chain has TRBV5-1 and TRBJ1-1; D remains unclear. Germline assignment: CDR1 SGHRS and CDR2 YFSETQ. The CDR3 extends over 15 amino acids. V was shortened by 3 bases and J by 0 bases, with 12 bases between the two germline ends. CDR3: CASSSGGGMNTEAFF. For the CDR3, the DNA is TGCGCCAGCAGCTCGGGTGGCGGCATGAACACTGAAGCTTTCTTT.

The chain couples TRBV5-6 to TRBJ2-2; 12 bases fit TRBD2. After removal of 5 bases from V and 0 bases from J, the junction contained 5 bases not matched to a gene. Germline V gives CDR1 SGHDT, CDR2 YYEEEE. The CDR3 is 17 residues long. CDR3 loop: CASRRRTSGTNTGELFF. In DNA form, the CDR3 reads TGTGCCAGCAGACGCCGGACTAGCGGGACGAACACCGGGGAGCTGTTTTTT.